Sequencing of this T cell receptor beta chain was carried out in a study of early stage breast cancer tumors. As for the study in general: Most invasive tumors, about 70% of the 16, were ER+/PR+/HER2-.

The CDR3 totals 14 residues. The V gene lost 2 bases and the J gene lost 4 bases, with 12 bases spanning the gap. CDR1 PRHDT and CDR2 FYEKMQ come from the germline V gene (reference sequence). Profiled with immunoSEQ multiplex PCR; TCRdb holds only in-frame clones, not every one. The sample includes 20,000 to 25,000 clones, about 75% of them seen just once. The chain couples TRBV13 to TRBJ2-7; tentative D call: TRBD2 (6 bases). Sequencing used blood. The sequence derives from a person in their sixties or seventies with breast cancer. CDR3 nucleotide sequence: TGTGCCAGCAGCTTATCCCCCGGAGGGTACGAGCAGTACTTC. Its translation is CASSLSPGGYEQYF. The variable domain in full, with the rest retrieved from reference TRBV13 and TRBJ2-7, is AAGVIQSPRHLIKEKRETATLKCYPIPRHDTVYWYQQGPGQDPQFLISFYEKMQSDKGSIPDRFSAQQFSDYHSELNMSSLELGDSALYFCASSLSPGGYEQYFGPGTRLTVT.